This T cell receptor beta chain was obtained from a study of molecular identifiers for immune sequencing clone quantification. Study results and limitations: For effector cells, clones above 20 RNA copies held over 98% of molecules; for naive cells, under 1%.

There are a few counts of this clonotype. Its cognate antigen is unknown. The CDR3 has 15 amino acids. CDR1 and CDR2 from the germline V gene are MDHEN and SYDVKM. V lost 2 bases, J lost 3 bases, and 5 bases stayed unmatched. A single record per CDR3 protein comes from TCRdb applying MiXCR to the PCR reads. The sample carries 550,000 to 750,000 distinct CDR3 sequences, just under 20% recorded once. The source of this sequence is a human donor in good health. Some libraries in this study had Jurkat cell RNA spiked in. The chain joins TRBV28 to TRBJ1-1, with 8 nucleotides matching TRBD1. The sequenced material came from naive CD8+ T cells from blood, with Jurkat cell RNA spiked in. Specified subset: FACS-sorted CD8+CD4-CCR7+CD45RA+ naive T cells. The CDR3 sequence is CASSLTTGGYTEAFF. The CDR3 bases are TGTGCCAGCAGTTTAACCACAGGGGGTTACACTGAAGCTTTCTTT. Using reference TRBV28 and TRBJ1-1 for the parts outside the CDR3, the full variable domain is DVKVTQSSRYLVKRTGEKVFLECVQDMDHENMFWYRQDPGLGLRLIYFSYDVKMKEKGDIPEGYSVSREKKERFSLILESASTNQTSMYLCASSLTTGGYTEAFFGQGTRLTVV.